This T cell receptor (beta chain) derives from a study of T-cell memory formation after mild COVID-19. TCRdb called the 5' RACE reads again in MiXCR, with one record for every CDR3 protein. This sample has approximately 180,000 distinct CDR3 sequences, with 16% found just once. Only a few counts were recorded for this clonotype. Sequencing input: PBMCs or a T cell subset sorted from them (not recorded which). This TCR came from an adult woman who had mild COVID-19 (a few samples of this study predate the infection). Cell type and time point are not known.

The CDR3: CSVADRGPNQPQHF. As DNA, the CDR3 is TGCAGCGTCGCGGACAGGGGCCCGAATCAGCCCCAGCATTTT. The chain links TRBV29-1 to TRBJ1-5; 9 bases fit TRBD1. This CDR3 has 14 amino acids. Germline trimming cut 6 bases from V and 4 bases from J; bases unmatched to any gene: 7. Germline V gene lookup returns CDR1 SQVTM and CDR2 ANQGSEA.